This TCR beta chain was documented in a study of beta chain features in type 1 diabetes. This clone was counted only a few times. Its antigen remains unidentified. Regarding the study as a whole: An over-representation of cells with high TCR expression could result from cDNA sequencing.

Sorting based on CD45RO/CCR7/CD25/CD127/CD95/CD27 separated CD4+ naive, central memory, regulatory and stem cell-like memory cells. Expressed TCRB transcripts got sequenced, as all isolated RNA was reverse transcribed. Assay used: immunoSEQ multiplex PCR; TCRdb lists only in-frame clones, some missing. The data contain 200,000 to 250,000 clones, approximately 11% of them singletons. Germline CDR1 MGHRA, CDR2 YSYEKL. The CDR3 loop spans 14 amino acids. After removal of 4 bases from V and 4 bases from J, the junction contained 6 bases not matched to a gene. The source of this sequence is a man between 18 and 29 years old in good health. V usage is TRBV4-1 and J usage is TRBJ2-7, with TRBD2 identical over 8 bases. The sample taken for sequencing was central memory CD4+ T cells from blood. The CDR3 DNA follows: TGCGCCAGCAGCCCTCGGACTAGCCTTTACGAGCAGTACTTC. It yields the protein CASSPRTSLYEQYF.